This T cell receptor beta chain stems from a study of tumor and adjacent non-tumor tissue in lung cancer (dated by TCRdb to 2017 to 2018). About the full investigation: The cohort included around eleven adenocarcinoma, a couple of squamous cell carcinoma and 1 small cell lung cancer patients. The study compared bulk TCRbeta repertoires from lung tumor tissue and matched distant non-tumor lung tissue of approximately 15 lung cancer patients. Over 25 paired specimens, one tumor and one normal lung sample per patient, were profiled by TCRbeta CDR3 sequencing. The roughly 15 patients were aged roughly 30 to 80 years, included roughly ten men and 5 women, and had TNM stage I to III disease. Sequencing produced around 130,000,000 productive TCRbeta reads in total, an average of approximately 4.2 million reads per sample. Points the paper makes about the study in general: TCR diversity was significantly higher in younger patients, and higher tumor TCR diversity was associated with shorter overall and disease-free survival. Because peripheral blood was not sequenced, blood TCRbeta repertoires in the lung cancer patients of the study were not examined. Only roughly 16 patients were in the cohort, and the authors stated that larger samples and more detailed clinical data are needed. Significantly higher TCR diversity (inverse Simpson) was observed in tumor tissue than in normal lung tissue (approximately 440 vs 150, P = 0.0075, Mann-Whitney U test). The top 100 clones accounted for a significantly larger cumulative portion of the repertoire in normal lung than in tumor tissue. The methods do not name the sequencing platform or mention unique molecular identifiers.

Library method: multiplex PCR. Instrument on record: Illumina HiSeq 2500. TCRbeta libraries were constructed through three rounds of nested PCR with primers (Table S4) according to protocols adapted from ARM-PCR. PCR products of 200-500 bp were gel-excised and purified with the QIAquick gel extraction kit before sequencing. The source study handled its data this way. Trimmomatic was used to clean the reads, FLASH was used to merge the reads into complete CDR3 sequences, and MiTCR was used to assign the reads to V(D)J germline segments. Clonal diversity was calculated as the inverse Simpson's index using VDJtools. Productive reads were defined as in-frame sequences without a premature stop codon. TCRdb trimmed public reads at Q25 via fastp, called clones via MiXCR and kept in-frame beta chains. Every CDR3 protein is listed once, alongside the most common genes and DNA of its rows. The V and J calls follow TCRdb's processing rather than the paper's. The sample table contains about 81,000 distinct CDR3 sequences; only one count was recorded for just under 75% of them. The ten largest clones add up to approximately 9% of the sample.

A note on this clonotype: Its antigen target is currently unknown. At one of its ends the junction is not consistent with the germline gene, which may arise from a read error.

Bulk unsorted tissue served as the source for RNA extraction, and RNA quality was assessed using a NanoDrop ND-1000 and an Agilent 2100. Donors were newly diagnosed lung cancer patients admitted for thoracic surgery in China between August and November 2014, without prior chemotherapy. Patients who had received previous radiotherapy or chemotherapy, or who had another concurrent cancer, were excluded from the study. Pieces of surgical tissue measuring about 1-2 cm3 were kept in RNAlater solution and held at -80 degrees C until needed. CDR1 is given as MGHRA and CDR2 as YSYEKL, both from the germline V gene. The CDR3 holds 11 amino acids from the cysteine to the phenylalanine. The only DNA kept is the CDR3, 33 bases in frame from the first base.

This TCR was recovered from a woman between 40 and 50 years old with non-small cell lung cancer. Material: lung tumor tissue. The chain is assembled from TRBV4-1 and TRBJ1-2, with the D gene not confidently named. The sequence in DNA is TGTGCCAGCAGCCAAGATTTCAAGAAGACCTTC. The translation is CASSQDFKKTF.